These 12 T cell receptor beta chains originate from one sample sequenced in a study of T cell clonality in common variable immunodeficiency. Method: immunoSEQ multiplex PCR; TCRdb's copy keeps in-frame clones and lacks some. The sample contains more than 65,000 clones, none of them singletons. The specimen sequenced was peripheral blood mononuclear cells. The receptor set was obtained from a person aged 18 to 70 in good health.

The sample holds many counts of this clone. The read terminates 3 residues before the CDR3 end, so the remaining end is supplied by the germline J gene. The chain has TRBV5-6 and TRBJ2-5; 13 bases line up with TRBD2. V dropped 5 bases and J dropped 4; count of bases not matched to a gene: 5. The CDR3 consists of 15 residues. CDR1 and CDR2 from the germline V gene are SGHDT and YYEEEE. The covered CDR3 bases are TGTGCCAGCAGATACGGACTAGCGGGAGTAGAGACC. Encoded protein: CASRYGLAGVET. The whole CDR3 is CASRYGLAGVETQYF.

This clone was detected only a few times. The CDR3 goes on 3 residues after the read ends, and that part is filled in from the germline J gene. The chain employs TRBV19 and TRBJ1-6, with a possible D match to TRBD1 (6 bases). The CDR3 has 13 amino acids. Germline V CDR1 and CDR2: LNHDA, SQIVND (reference sequence). V lost 5 bases to trimming and J lost 7 bases, with 9 bases between them. The covered CDR3 bases are TGTGCCAGTAGTTCCCAGGGGAATTCACCC. Translated: CASSSQGNSP. The whole CDR3 is CASSSQGNSPLHF.

This clone was seen many times. The read ends 3 residues early relative to the CDR3; the germline J gene fills the gap. The chain recombines TRBV5-6 with TRBJ2-7, with D perhaps matching TRBD2 (6 bases). CDR1 and CDR2 (germline): SGHDT, YYEEEE. The CDR3 spans 14 residues. V was clipped by 0 bases and J by 1 base, with 8 bases between them. The covered CDR3 bases are TGTGCCAGCAGCTTGGCGGGGGATTCCTACGAG. Its translation: CASSLAGDSYE. The entire CDR3 sequence reads CASSLAGDSYEQYF.

The sample holds many counts of this clone. The read halts 3 residues ahead of the CDR3 end, with the missing end drawn from the germline J gene. The J gene is TRBJ2-5, the V gene TRBV6-2 or TRBV6-3, with D hard to call. V was shortened by 5 bases and J by 1 base, with 11 bases between the two germline ends. CDR1 MNHEY and CDR2 SVGEGT come from the germline V gene. The CDR3 is made up of 14 amino acids. CDR3 in amino acids: CASSLTVIQETQYF. The covered CDR3 bases are TGTGCCAGCAGTCTTACAGTCATCCAAGAGACC.

This clone has at least ten counts. The sequence runs out 3 residues before the end of the CDR3; the remainder is reconstructed from the germline J gene. This sequence joins TRBV9 and TRBJ2-7; 10 nucleotides line up with TRBD2. Trimming cost V 0 bases and J 2 bases; bases outside gene matches: 14. The CDR3 covers 19 residues. Germline lookup yields CDR1 SGDLS and CDR2 YYNGEE. The CDR3 spells CASSVEPSGSIGPTYEQYF. The part of the CDR3 DNA that was read is TGTGCCAGCAGCGTAGAACCTAGCGGGAGTATCGGGCCCACCTACGAG. Together with reference TRBV9 and TRBJ2-7, the CDR3 gives the full variable domain: DSGVTQTPKHLITATGQRVTLRCSPRSGDLSVYWYQQSLDQGLQFLIQYYNGEERAKGNILERFSAQQFPDLHSELNLSSLELGDSALYFCASSVEPSGSIGPTYEQYFGPGTRLTVT.

Of note for this clone: The CDR3 end lies 3 residues beyond the end of the read and is filled in from the germline J gene. The chain combines TRBV30 with TRBJ1-5, with a possible D match to TRBD1 (5 bases). CDR1 GTSNPN and CDR2 SVGIG come from the germline V gene (reference sequence). V was cut by 0 bases and J by 5 bases, with 11 bases left in between. There are 14 residues in the CDR3. The part of the CDR3 DNA that was read is TGTGCCTGGAGTGTCCCCGACAGTTATCAGCCC. As protein: CAWSVPDSYQP. The full CDR3 is CAWSVPDSYQPQHF.

This clone showed up many times. The read halts 3 residues ahead of the CDR3 end, with the missing end drawn from the germline J gene. The V call is TRBV18, the J call TRBJ2-7; 9 nucleotides align to TRBD1. The CDR3 runs 15 residues. V shed 6 bases and J 5 bases; nucleotides not matched to a gene: 11. Germline assignment: CDR1 KGHSH and CDR2 LQKENI. The covered CDR3 bases are TGTGCCAGCTCGTCGAACACAGGGGGCAAGAACGAG. It codes for CASSSNTGGKNE. The full-length CDR3 reads as CASSSNTGGKNEQYF.

This clone was detected many times. The sequenced fragment ends 3 residues before the CDR3 boundary, so the rest is inferred from the germline J gene. The chain carries TRBV14 and TRBJ1-6; D remains ambiguous. Germline values: CDR1 SGHDN, CDR2 FVKESK. V shed 2 bases and J shed 10 bases, with 15 bases lying between them. This CDR3 spans 15 amino acids. CDR3 in amino acids: CASSQLAGGLSPLHF. CDR3 DNA (partial): TGTGCCAGCAGCCAACTGGCAGGAGGTCTGTCACCC.

This clone was seen repeatedly, ten times or more. The CDR3 loop reads CASSVQDTGELFF. Partial CDR3 DNA: TGTGCCAGCAGTGTACAGGACACCGGGGAG. The chain joins TRBV6-4 to TRBJ2-2; D perhaps matches TRBD1 (5 bases). The DNA ends 3 residues before the CDR3 does, and the rest of the CDR3 is filled in from the germline J gene. This CDR3 is 13 amino acids long. The germline V gene has CDR1 MRHNA and CDR2 SNTAGT. V lost 4 bases and J 3 bases, leaving 6 bases between the germline ends.

This clone was seen ten or more times. Read sequence stops 3 residues before the CDR3 end, and the germline J gene provides the missing end. This sequence joins TRBV18 and TRBJ2-7, with 10 bases lining up with TRBD2. V shed 0 bases and J 3 bases; nucleotides not matched to a gene: 2. Germline V gives CDR1 KGHSH, CDR2 LQKENI. This CDR3 comprises 15 residues. The CDR3 reads CASSPPASGSYEQYF. The part of the CDR3 DNA that was read is TGTGCCAGCTCACCACCCGCTAGCGGGAGCTACGAG. Variable domain in full (rest from reference TRBV18 and TRBJ2-7): NAGVMQNPRHLVRRRGQEARLRCSPMKGHSHVYWYRQLPEEGLKFMVYLQKENIIDESGMPKERFSAEFPKEGPSILRIQQVVRGDSAAYFCASSPPASGSYEQYFGPGTRLTVT.

This clone has a count of ten or more. The read is 3 residues too short to cover the CDR3 end, so that end is filled in from the germline J gene. This chain connects TRBV20-1 to TRBJ1-5, with D possibly TRBD1 on 5 matching bases. The germline gives CDR1 DFQATT, CDR2 SNEGSKA (reference sequence). The CDR3 sequence is 15 residues long. The germline V and J ends were trimmed by 1 base and 0 bases, with 10 bases remaining between them. The CDR3 bases that were read are TGCAGTGCTAGAGCGACAGATTATAGCAATCAGCCC. Amino acids: CSARATDYSNQP. The whole CDR3 sequence reads CSARATDYSNQPQHF.

This clone was found many times. With the read ending 3 residues before the CDR3 end, the germline J gene is used to fill in that end. The V gene is TRBV28, the J gene TRBJ1-2, with 8 bases that match TRBD1. J gave up 4 bases and V 5 bases, and 6 bases lay outside the gene matches. The CDR3 totals 14 residues. Germline assignment: CDR1 MDHEN and CDR2 SYDVKM. CDR3 sequence reads: CASSLDRGVYGYTF. The DNA read from the CDR3 is TGTGCCAGCAGTCTCGACAGGGGCGTCTATGGC.